This T cell receptor beta chain was recovered during a study of cytomegalovirus exposure and HLA in healthy donors. Germline V gene data show CDR1 as SGHRS and CDR2 as YFSETQ. V dropped 4 bases and J dropped 1; count of bases not matched to a gene: 2. The CDR3 runs 14 residues. This clone was counted once. The study ran its PCR with 60 Vbeta and 13 Jbeta primers. Libraries were prepared by immunoSEQ multiplex PCR; TCRdb keeps only in-frame clonotypes and omits some of them. The sample holds 160,000 or so clones; 77% are singletons and the top ten take around 1.3%. This sequence originates from a woman aged 25-40 years in good health and CMV-seronegative. Sample: PBMCs. V gene TRBV5-1 combines with J gene TRBJ2-7; TRBD1 agrees at 10 bases. This chain's CDR3 is CASSPGQGSYEQYF. The CDR3 region has the DNA TGCGCCAGCAGCCCGGGACAGGGGTCCTACGAGCAGTACTTC.